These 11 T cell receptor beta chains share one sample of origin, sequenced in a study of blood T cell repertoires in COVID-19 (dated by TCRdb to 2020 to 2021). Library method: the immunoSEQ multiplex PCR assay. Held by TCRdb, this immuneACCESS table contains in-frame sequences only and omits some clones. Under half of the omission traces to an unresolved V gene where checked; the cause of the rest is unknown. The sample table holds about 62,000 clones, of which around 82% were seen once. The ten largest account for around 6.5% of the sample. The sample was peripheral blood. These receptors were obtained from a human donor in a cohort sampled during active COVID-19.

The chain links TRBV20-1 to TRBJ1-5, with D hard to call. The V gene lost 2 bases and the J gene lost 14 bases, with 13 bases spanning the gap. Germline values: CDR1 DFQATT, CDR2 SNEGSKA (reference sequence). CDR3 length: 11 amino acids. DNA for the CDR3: TGCAGTGCTAGAATGTCGGGGTTGGAGCATTTT. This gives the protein CSARMSGLEHF.

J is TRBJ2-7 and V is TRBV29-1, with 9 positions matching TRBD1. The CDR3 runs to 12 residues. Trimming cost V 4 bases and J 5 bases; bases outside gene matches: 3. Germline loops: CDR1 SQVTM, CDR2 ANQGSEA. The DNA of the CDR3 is TGCAGCGTTGGGACAGGGGCAAACGAGCAGTACTTC. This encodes CSVGTGANEQYF.

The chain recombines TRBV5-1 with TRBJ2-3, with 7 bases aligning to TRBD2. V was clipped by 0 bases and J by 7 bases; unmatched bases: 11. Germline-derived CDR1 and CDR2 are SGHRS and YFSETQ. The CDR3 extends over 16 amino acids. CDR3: CASSLAPSGGANTQYF. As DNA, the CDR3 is TGCGCCAGCAGCTTGGCCCCTAGCGGAGGGGCTAATACGCAGTATTTT.

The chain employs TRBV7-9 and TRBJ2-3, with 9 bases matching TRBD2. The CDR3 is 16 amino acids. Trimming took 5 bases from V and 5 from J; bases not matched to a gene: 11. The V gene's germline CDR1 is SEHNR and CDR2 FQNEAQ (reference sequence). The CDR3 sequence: CASSRRGGRAQDTQYF. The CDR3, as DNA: TGTGCCAGCAGCAGAAGAGGCGGGAGGGCCCAAGATACGCAGTATTTT.

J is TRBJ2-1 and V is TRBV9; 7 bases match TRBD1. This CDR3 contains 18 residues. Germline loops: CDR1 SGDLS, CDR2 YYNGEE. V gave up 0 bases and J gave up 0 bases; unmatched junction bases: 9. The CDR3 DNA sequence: TGTGCCAGCAGCGTAGGTGGTGTCCGGGACAGCTCCTACAATGAGCAGTTCTTC. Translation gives CASSVGGVRDSSYNEQFF. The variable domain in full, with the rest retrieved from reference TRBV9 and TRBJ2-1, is DSGVTQTPKHLITATGQRVTLRCSPRSGDLSVYWYQQSLDQGLQFLIQYYNGEERAKGNILERFSAQQFPDLHSELNLSSLELGDSALYFCASSVGGVRDSSYNEQFFGPGTRLTVL.

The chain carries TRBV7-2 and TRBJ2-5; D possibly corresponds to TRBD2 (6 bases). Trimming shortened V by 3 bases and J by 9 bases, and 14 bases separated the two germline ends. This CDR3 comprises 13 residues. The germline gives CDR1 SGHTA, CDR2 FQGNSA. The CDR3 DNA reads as TGTGCCAGCAGCTTTTTGGGCCCGGGGGCCCAGTACTTC. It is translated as CASSFLGPGAQYF. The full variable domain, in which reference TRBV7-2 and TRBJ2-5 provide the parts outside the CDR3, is GAGVSQSPSNKVTEKGKDVELRCDPISGHTALYWYRQSLGQGLEFLIYFQGNSAPDKSGLPSDRFSAERTGGSVSTLTIQRTQQEDSAVYLCASSFLGPGAQYFGPGTRLLVL.

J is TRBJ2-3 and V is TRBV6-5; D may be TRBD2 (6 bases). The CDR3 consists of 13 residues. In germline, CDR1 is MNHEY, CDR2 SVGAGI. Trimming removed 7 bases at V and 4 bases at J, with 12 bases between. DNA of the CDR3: TGTGCCAGCATCTCCCCGGGAGCAGATACGCAGTATTTT. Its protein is CASISPGADTQYF.

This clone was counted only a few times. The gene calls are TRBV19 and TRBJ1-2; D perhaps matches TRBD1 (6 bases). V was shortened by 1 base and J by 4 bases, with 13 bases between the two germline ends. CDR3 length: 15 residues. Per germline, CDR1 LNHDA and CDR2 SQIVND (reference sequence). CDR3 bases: TGTGCCAGTAGTATAGCCTCGGGGGGGCTCTATGGCTACACCTTC. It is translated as CASSIASGGLYGYTF.

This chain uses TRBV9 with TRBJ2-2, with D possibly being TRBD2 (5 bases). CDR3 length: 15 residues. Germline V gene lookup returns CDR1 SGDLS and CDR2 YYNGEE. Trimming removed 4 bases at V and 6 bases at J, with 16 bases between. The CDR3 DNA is TGTGCCAGCAGCCCCACCTCGGGAAGCGCCGGGGAGCTGTTTTTT. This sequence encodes CASSPTSGSAGELFF.

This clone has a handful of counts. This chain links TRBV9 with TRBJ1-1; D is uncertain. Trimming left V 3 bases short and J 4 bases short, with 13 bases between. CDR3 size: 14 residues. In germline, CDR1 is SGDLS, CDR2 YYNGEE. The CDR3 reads CASSAQSFGTEAFF. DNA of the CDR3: TGTGCCAGCAGCGCGCAAAGCTTTGGCACTGAAGCTTTCTTT.

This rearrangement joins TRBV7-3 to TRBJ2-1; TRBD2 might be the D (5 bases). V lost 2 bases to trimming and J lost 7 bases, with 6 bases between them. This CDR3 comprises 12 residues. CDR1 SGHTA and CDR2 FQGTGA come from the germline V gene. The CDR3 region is CASSLSGNEQFF. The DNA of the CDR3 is TGTGCCAGCAGCTTATCGGGAAATGAGCAGTTCTTC.